This T cell receptor beta chain was sequenced in a study of blood T cell repertoires in COVID-19. Study overall: Donors in the United States, Italy and Spain gave samples during acute or convalescent COVID-19. The analysed material was cDNA or gDNA that came from T cells, B-cell-depleted T cells, or PBMCs.

V was cut by 2 bases and J by 5 bases, with 4 bases left in between. Germline V lookup: CDR1 SGHRS, CDR2 YFSETQ. This CDR3 spans 12 amino acids. About this clone: This sample also contains other DNA sequences that code for the same CDR3.

In the study's own analysis: Amplified reference gene primers provided the basis for estimating nucleated cell counts. TCRdb's table, derived via immunoSEQ multiplex PCR, lists solely in-frame clones and lacks some. That table furnishes V, J and clone size, whereas the DNA furnished D and trimming. The sample lists some 150,000 clones, just under 85% occurring once. This chain links TRBV5-1 with TRBJ2-2; D unclear. The sequencing sample was made of peripheral blood. This TCR came from a man between 40 and 49 years old who had recovered from COVID-19. CDR3 region: CASSFSTGELFF. CDR3 in DNA: TGCGCCAGCAGCTTCAGTACCGGGGAGCTGTTTTTT.